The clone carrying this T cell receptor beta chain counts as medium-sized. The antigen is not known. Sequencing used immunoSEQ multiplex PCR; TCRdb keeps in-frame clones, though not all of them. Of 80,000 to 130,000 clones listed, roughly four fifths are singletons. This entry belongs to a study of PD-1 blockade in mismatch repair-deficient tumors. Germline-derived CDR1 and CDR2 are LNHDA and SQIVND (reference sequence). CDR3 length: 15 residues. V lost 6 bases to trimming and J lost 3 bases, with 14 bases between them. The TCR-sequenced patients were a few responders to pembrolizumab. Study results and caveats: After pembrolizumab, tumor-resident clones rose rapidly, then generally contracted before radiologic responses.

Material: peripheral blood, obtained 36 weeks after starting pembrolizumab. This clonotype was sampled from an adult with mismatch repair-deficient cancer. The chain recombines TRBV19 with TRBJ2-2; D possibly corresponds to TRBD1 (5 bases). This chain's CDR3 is CASSPGYSHTGELFF. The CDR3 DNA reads TGTGCCAGTAGCCCAGGGTACTCACACACCGGGGAGCTGTTTTTT.